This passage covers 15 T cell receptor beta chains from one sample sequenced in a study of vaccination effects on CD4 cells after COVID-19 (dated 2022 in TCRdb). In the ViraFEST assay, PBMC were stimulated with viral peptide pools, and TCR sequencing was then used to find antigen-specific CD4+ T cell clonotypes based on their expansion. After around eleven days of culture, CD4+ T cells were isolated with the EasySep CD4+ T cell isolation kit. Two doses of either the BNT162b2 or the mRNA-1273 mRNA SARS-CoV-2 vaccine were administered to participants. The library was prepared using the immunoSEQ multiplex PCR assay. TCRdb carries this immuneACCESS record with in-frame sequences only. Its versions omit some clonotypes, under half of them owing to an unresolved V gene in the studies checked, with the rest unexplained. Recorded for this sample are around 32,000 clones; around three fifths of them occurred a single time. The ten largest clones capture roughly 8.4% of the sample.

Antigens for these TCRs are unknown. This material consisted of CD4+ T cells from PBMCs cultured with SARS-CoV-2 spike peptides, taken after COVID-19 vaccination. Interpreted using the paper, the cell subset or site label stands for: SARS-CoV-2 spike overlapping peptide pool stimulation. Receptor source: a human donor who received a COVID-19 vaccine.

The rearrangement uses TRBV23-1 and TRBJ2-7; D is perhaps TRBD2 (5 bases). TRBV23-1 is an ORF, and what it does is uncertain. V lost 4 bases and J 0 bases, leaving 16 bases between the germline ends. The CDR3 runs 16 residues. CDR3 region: CASSLVGRTSSYEQYF. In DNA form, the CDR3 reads TGCGCCAGCAGTCTAGTAGGGAGAACGAGCTCCTACGAGCAGTACTTC.

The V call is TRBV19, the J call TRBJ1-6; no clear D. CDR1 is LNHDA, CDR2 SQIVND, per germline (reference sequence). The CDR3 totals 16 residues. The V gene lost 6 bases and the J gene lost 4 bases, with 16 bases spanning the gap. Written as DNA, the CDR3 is TGTGCCAGTAGATCAGAAGACGCCACTTATAATTCACCCCTCCACTTT. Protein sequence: CASRSEDATYNSPLHF.

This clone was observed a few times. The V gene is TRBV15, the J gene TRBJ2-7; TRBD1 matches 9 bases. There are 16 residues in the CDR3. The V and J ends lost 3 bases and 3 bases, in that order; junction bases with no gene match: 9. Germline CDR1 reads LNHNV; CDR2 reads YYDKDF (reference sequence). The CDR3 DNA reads TGTGCCACCAGCAGGGCCTTGTACAGGGGGCACTACGAGCAGTACTTC. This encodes CATSRALYRGHYEQYF.

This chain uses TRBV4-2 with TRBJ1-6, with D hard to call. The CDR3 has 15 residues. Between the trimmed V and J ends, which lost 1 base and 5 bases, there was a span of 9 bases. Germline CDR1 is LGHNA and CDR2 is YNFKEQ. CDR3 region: CASSQGERDNSPLHF. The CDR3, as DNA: TGTGCCAGCAGCCAAGGGGAACGGGATAATTCACCCCTCCACTTT.

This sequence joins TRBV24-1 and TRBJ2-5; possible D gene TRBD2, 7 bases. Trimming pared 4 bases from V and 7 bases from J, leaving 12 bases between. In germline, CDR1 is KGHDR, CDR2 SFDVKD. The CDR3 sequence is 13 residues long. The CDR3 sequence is CATSESGEGTQYF. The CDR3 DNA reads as TGTGCCACCAGTGAGTCAGGGGAGGGGACCCAGTACTTC.

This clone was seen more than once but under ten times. The CDR3: CASSLNEDYGYTF. CDR3 DNA: TGCGCCAGCAGCCTTAACGAGGACTATGGCTACACCTTC. V is TRBV5-1 and J is TRBJ1-2; the D is unclear. The CDR3 extends over 13 amino acids. V lost 4 bases to trimming and J lost 3 bases, with 10 bases between them. Germline V lookup: CDR1 SGHRS, CDR2 YFSETQ.

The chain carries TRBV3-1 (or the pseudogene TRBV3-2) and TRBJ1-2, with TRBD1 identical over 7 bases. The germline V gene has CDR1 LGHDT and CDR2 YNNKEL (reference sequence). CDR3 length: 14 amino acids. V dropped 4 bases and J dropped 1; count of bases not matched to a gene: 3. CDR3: CASSRGQLNYGYTF. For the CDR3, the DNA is TGTGCCAGCAGCCGGGGACAGCTTAACTATGGCTACACCTTC.

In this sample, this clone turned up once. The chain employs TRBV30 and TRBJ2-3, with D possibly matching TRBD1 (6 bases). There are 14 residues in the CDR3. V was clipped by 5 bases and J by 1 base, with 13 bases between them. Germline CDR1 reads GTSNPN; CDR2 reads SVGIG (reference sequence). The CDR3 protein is CAWQQGAGTDTQYF. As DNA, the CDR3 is TGTGCCTGGCAACAGGGAGCTGGCACAGATACGCAGTATTTT.

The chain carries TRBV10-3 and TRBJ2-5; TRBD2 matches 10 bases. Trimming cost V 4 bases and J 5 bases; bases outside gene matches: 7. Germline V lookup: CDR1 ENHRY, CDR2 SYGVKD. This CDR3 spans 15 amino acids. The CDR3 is CAISGASGRGETQYF. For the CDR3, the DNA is TGTGCCATCAGTGGTGCTAGCGGGAGAGGGGAGACCCAGTACTTC.

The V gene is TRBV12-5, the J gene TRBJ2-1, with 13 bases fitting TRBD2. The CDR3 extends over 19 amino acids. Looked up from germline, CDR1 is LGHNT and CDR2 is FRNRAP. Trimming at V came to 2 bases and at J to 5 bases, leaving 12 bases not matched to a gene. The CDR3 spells CASGLWVWTSGRTDNEQFF. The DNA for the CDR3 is TGTGCTAGTGGTTTGTGGGTTTGGACTAGCGGGAGAACCGACAATGAGCAGTTCTTC.

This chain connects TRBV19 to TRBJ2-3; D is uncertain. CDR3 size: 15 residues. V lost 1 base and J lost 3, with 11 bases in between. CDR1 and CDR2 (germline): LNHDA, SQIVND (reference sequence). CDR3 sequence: CASSIGGQVTDTQYF. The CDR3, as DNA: TGTGCCAGTAGTATAGGCGGCCAGGTTACAGATACGCAGTATTTT.

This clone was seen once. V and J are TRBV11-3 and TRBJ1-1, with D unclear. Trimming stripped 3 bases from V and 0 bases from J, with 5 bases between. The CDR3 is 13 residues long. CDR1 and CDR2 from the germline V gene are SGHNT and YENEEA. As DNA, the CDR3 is TGTGCCAGCAGCTTTCGGATGAACACTGAAGCTTTCTTT. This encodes CASSFRMNTEAFF. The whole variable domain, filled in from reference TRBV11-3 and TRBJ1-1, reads EAGVVQSPRYKIIEKKQPVAFWCNPISGHNTLYWYLQNLGQGPELLIRYENEEAVDDSQLPKDRFSAERLKGVDSTLKIQPAELGDSAVYLCASSFRMNTEAFFGQGTRLTVV.

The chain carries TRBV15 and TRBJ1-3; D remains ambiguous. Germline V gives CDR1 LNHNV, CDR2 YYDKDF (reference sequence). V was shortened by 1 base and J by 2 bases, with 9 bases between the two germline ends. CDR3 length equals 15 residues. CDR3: CATSRVGRAGNTIYF. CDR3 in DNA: TGTGCCACCAGCAGAGTCGGCAGAGCTGGAAACACCATATATTTT. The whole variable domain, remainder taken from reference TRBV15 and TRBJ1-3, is DAMVIQNPRYQVTQFGKPVTLSCSQTLNHNVMYWYQQKSSQAPKLLFHYYDKDFNNEADTPDNFQSRRPNTSFCFLDIRSPGLGDTAMYLCATSRVGRAGNTIYFGEGSWLTVV.

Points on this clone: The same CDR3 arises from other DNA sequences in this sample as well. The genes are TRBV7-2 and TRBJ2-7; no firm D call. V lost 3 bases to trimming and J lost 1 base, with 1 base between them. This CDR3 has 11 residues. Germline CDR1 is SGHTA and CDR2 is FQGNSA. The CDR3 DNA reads TGTGCCAGCAGCTTGTCCTACGAGCAGTACTTC. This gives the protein CASSLSYEQYF.

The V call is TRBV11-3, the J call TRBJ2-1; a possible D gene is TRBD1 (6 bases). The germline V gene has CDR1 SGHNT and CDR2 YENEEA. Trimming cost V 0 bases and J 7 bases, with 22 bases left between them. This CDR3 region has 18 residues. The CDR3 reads CASSLELFDRTFINEQFF. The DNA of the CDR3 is TGTGCCAGCAGCTTAGAATTATTCGACAGGACATTCATAAATGAGCAGTTCTTC. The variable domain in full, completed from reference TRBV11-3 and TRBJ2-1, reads EAGVVQSPRYKIIEKKQPVAFWCNPISGHNTLYWYLQNLGQGPELLIRYENEEAVDDSQLPKDRFSAERLKGVDSTLKIQPAELGDSAVYLCASSLELFDRTFINEQFFGPGTRLTVL.